Listed below are T cell receptor beta chains from one sample, sequenced in a study of T cells in narcolepsy. The data were produced by immunoSEQ multiplex PCR, yet TCRdb's version contains in-frame clones alone and is incomplete. The data contain about 35,000 clones, more than 70% of them singletons. What was sequenced was memory (CD45RA-) CD4+ T cells from blood. The receptors were gathered from a human donor in good health. Both conserved end residues are part of each CDR3. D genes are given only for firm matches. Expanded clones are given a class, and other clones once, few, many or no size at all.

J: TRBJ1-5
D: NA
size: NA
V: TRBV4-3
DNA: TGCGCCAGCAGCCAAGATCCACAGAACAATCAGCCCCAGCATTTT
CDR3: CASSQDPQNNQPQHF

J: TRBJ2-3
D: TRBD2
size: NA
V: TRBV5-4
DNA: TGTGCCAGCGGCGGGAGGCGGGGGGCCGACACAGATACGCAGTATTTT
CDR3: CASGGRRGADTDTQYF

J: TRBJ2-6
D: NA
size: NA
V: TRBV2
DNA: TGTGCCAGCAGCAGAAGCTCTGGGGCCAACGTCCTGACTTTC
CDR3: CASSRSSGANVLTF

J: TRBJ1-2
D: NA
size: NA
V: TRBV5-1
DNA: TGCGCCAGCAGCTTGCAGAATAACTATGGCTACACCTTC
CDR3: CASSLQNNYGYTF

J: TRBJ1-4
D: NA
size: NA
V: TRBV7-9
DNA: TGTGCCAGCAGCTTGGGGGGCGGGCATGAAAAACTGTTTTTT
CDR3: CASSLGGGHEKLFF

J: TRBJ2-3
D: NA
size: NA
V: TRBV28
DNA: TGTGCCAGTCTCTTGGCCGGGACGCGCACAGATACGCAGTATTTT
CDR3: CASLLAGTRTDTQYF

J: TRBJ2-5
D: NA
size: NA
V: TRBV7-7
DNA: TGTGCCAGCAGCTTAGGGGACCTGAGGGAGACCCAGTACTTC
CDR3: CASSLGDLRETQYF

J: TRBJ1-1
D: NA
size: NA
V: TRBV7-2
DNA: TGTGCCAGCAGCTTGGCCGTGGCTTTGTCGATGAACACTGAAGCTTTCTTT
CDR3: CASSLAVALSMNTEAFF

J: TRBJ2-2
D: TRBD2
size: NA
V: TRBV4-3
DNA: TGCGCCAGCAGCCTCCTAGCGGGGTTGGGCTTCGGGGAGCTGTTTTTT
CDR3: CASSLLAGLGFGELFF

J: TRBJ2-7
D: TRBD2
size: NA
V: TRBV5-4
DNA: TGTACCAGCAGCCGGGACTATTCCTCCTACGAGCAGTACTTC
CDR3: CTSSRDYSSYEQYF

J: TRBJ2-3
D: TRBD2
size: once
V: TRBV4-2
DNA: TGTGCCAGCAGCCAAGACAACCCGACTAGCGGGACTAGTGATACGCAGTATTTT
CDR3: CASSQDNPTSGTSDTQYF

J: TRBJ1-2
D: TRBD1
size: NA
V: TRBV4-1
DNA: TGCGCCAGCAGCCAAGATGGACAGGGGCTGTATGGCTACACCTTC
CDR3: CASSQDGQGLYGYTF

J: TRBJ2-2
D: TRBD2
size: NA
V: TRBV5-5
DNA: TGTGCCAGCAGCTCTACGGGACTAGCGGTCCCGAACACCGGGGAGCTGTTTTTT
CDR3: CASSSTGLAVPNTGELFF

J: TRBJ2-3
D: NA
size: NA
V: TRBV9
DNA: TGTGCCAGCAGCGTAGCGGGATTCACAGATACGCAGTATTTT
CDR3: CASSVAGFTDTQYF

J: TRBJ2-1
D: NA
size: NA
V: TRBV5-1
DNA: TGCGCCAGCAGCCCGAGCCACCCTGGGGCAGGGCGGAATGAGCAGTTCTTC
CDR3: CASSPSHPGAGRNEQFF

J: TRBJ2-7
D: TRBD1
size: NA
V: TRBV28
DNA: TGTGCCAGCAGTTTCGGGACAGGGCCCTACGAGCAGTACTTC
CDR3: CASSFGTGPYEQYF

J: TRBJ2-2
D: TRBD2
size: once
V: TRBV4-1
DNA: TGCGCCAGCAGCCAGGTAGCGGGGTCGAACACCGGGGAGCTGTTTTTT
CDR3: CASSQVAGSNTGELFF

J: TRBJ1-5
D: NA
size: NA
V: TRBV28
DNA: TGTGCCAGTGGGAGATCAGTTCAGCCCCAGCATTTT
CDR3: CASGRSVQPQHF

J: TRBJ2-7
D: TRBD2
size: NA
V: TRBV9
DNA: TGTGCCAGCAGCCCCCTTGTGGGGAGCGGGGTCGACGAGCAGTACTTC
CDR3: CASSPLVGSGVDEQYF

J: TRBJ2-3
D: TRBD2
size: few
V: TRBV4-3
DNA: TGCGCCAGCAGCCTTCTAGCGGGAGGGCCCTCAGCGCAGTATTTT
CDR3: CASSLLAGGPSAQYF

J: TRBJ1-5
D: TRBD1
size: NA
V: TRBV28
DNA: TGTGCCAGCAGTCCACCACAGGGGGTGAATCAGCCCCAGCATTTT
CDR3: CASSPPQGVNQPQHF

J: TRBJ2-7
D: TRBD1
size: NA
V: TRBV18
DNA: TGTGCCAGCTCAGCCGGACAGGGGGCTTGGTACGAGCAGTACTTC
CDR3: CASSAGQGAWYEQYF

J: TRBJ2-5
D: NA
size: NA
V: TRBV5-1
DNA: TGCGCCAGCAGCTTGTGGGCAGTCCGTGAGGGGGAGACCCAGTACTTC
CDR3: CASSLWAVREGETQYF

J: TRBJ2-1
D: TRBD2
size: NA
V: TRBV7-9
DNA: TGTGCCAGCAGCGCTTTAGGGCTAGCGGGAGTGCATGAGCAGTTCTTC
CDR3: CASSALGLAGVHEQFF

J: TRBJ2-3
D: NA
size: NA
V: TRBV4-2
DNA: TGTGCCAGCAGCCAAGCGGCAGACTACACAGATACGCAGTATTTT
CDR3: CASSQAADYTDTQYF

J: TRBJ1-3
D: NA
size: NA
V: TRBV6-1
DNA: TGTGCCAGCAGTGCGGGGTTCTCTGGAAACACCATATATTTT
CDR3: CASSAGFSGNTIYF

J: TRBJ1-6
D: NA
size: NA
V: TRBV18
DNA: TGTGCCAGCTCACCGACCGGACAAGCCTATAATTCACCCCTCCACTTT
CDR3: CASSPTGQAYNSPLHF

J: TRBJ2-7
D: NA
size: NA
V: TRBV7-2
DNA: TGTGCCAGCAGCTTAGGGTACGCCTCCTACGAGCAGTACTTC
CDR3: CASSLGYASYEQYF

J: TRBJ2-7
D: TRBD1
size: NA
V: TRBV2
DNA: TGTGCCAGCAGCGACAGGGCCGAGCAGTACTTC
CDR3: CASSDRAEQYF

J: TRBJ2-1
D: TRBD1
size: NA
V: TRBV5-1
DNA: TGCGCCAGCAGGACACCCGGGACAGGGGGCAAGGATGAGCAGTTCTTC
CDR3: CASRTPGTGGKDEQFF

J: TRBJ1-2
D: NA
size: NA
V: TRBV7-9
DNA: TGTGCCAGCAGCCTGGCGGGGACGGCTAACTATGGCTACACCTTC
CDR3: CASSLAGTANYGYTF

J: TRBJ2-1
D: TRBD2
size: NA
V: TRBV11-3
DNA: TGTGCCAGCAGCTTAGGGACTAGCGGGATCTTTGAGCAGTTCTTC
CDR3: CASSLGTSGIFEQFF

J: TRBJ2-7
D: NA
size: NA
V: TRBV11-2
DNA: TGTGCCAGCAGCTTAGTCGGGGACGGCTCCTACGAGCAGTACTTC
CDR3: CASSLVGDGSYEQYF

J: TRBJ2-2
D: TRBD1
size: NA
V: TRBV7-6
DNA: TGTGCCAGCAGCTTAGCAAGGGGGCCGAACACCGGGGAGCTGTTTTTT
CDR3: CASSLARGPNTGELFF

J: TRBJ2-1
D: TRBD2
size: NA
V: TRBV10-1
DNA: TGCGCCAGCAGTGAGAGCCAGCGGGGGGCTCCGGAACAGTTCTTC
CDR3: CASSESQRGAPEQFF

J: TRBJ2-7
D: TRBD2
size: NA
V: TRBV4-2
DNA: TGTGCCAGCAGCCAAGAACCCCGGGGGGGAAACTACGAGCAGTACTTC
CDR3: CASSQEPRGGNYEQYF

J: TRBJ2-4
D: NA
size: once
V: TRBV4-3
DNA: TGCGCCAGCAGCCAAGATCCTGTAAGAGGTGCCAAAAACATTCAGTACTTC
CDR3: CASSQDPVRGAKNIQYF

J: TRBJ2-3
D: TRBD1
size: NA
V: TRBV2
DNA: TGTGCCAGCAGTGGGGCAGGGGGAACAGATACGCAGTATTTT
CDR3: CASSGAGGTDTQYF

J: TRBJ1-3
D: NA
size: NA
V: TRBV7-9
DNA: TGTGCCAGTTTTTTCGGGGGCTCGGGAAACACCATATATTTT
CDR3: CASFFGGSGNTIYF

J: TRBJ2-1
D: NA
size: few
V: TRBV6-5
DNA: TGTGCCAGCGGAGGGGCGTCAAGCTCCTACAATGAGCAGTTCTTC
CDR3: CASGGASSSYNEQFF